This is a list of T cell receptor beta chains from one sample in a study of CD8 T cells in Susac syndrome. TCRdb itself ran the immunoSEQ multiplex PCR reads through MiXCR, one entry per CDR3 protein. Here the sample spans about 120,000 distinct CDR3 sequences, approximately 94% being singletons. The sequenced sample consisted of CD4+ T cells from PBMCs. Receptors were obtained from a human donor in good health. Each CDR3 is given with its conserved first and last residue. D genes are given only for firm matches. The size field is filled for only some rows; it gives once, few, many or a size class.

clone_size	d_call	j_call	v_call	cdr3_nt	cdr3_aa
.	TRBD1	TRBJ2-7	TRBV20-1	TGCAGTGCTAGAGAAGGGACAGGGGTTTTGACCTACGAGCAGTACTTC	CSAREGTGVLTYEQYF
.	.	TRBJ2-5	TRBV20-1	TGCAGCAGCTTTTATCCAGGGGTTGAGGAGACCCAGTACTTC	CSSFYPGVEETQYF
.	TRBD1	TRBJ1-2	TRBV18	TGTGCCAGCTCGGGATTTACCGGGACAGGGGACTATGGCTACACCTTC	CASSGFTGTGDYGYTF
.	TRBD2	TRBJ2-1	TRBV18	TGTGCCAGCTCATCAGGACTAGCGGGAGCAAATGAGCAGTTCTTC	CASSSGLAGANEQFF
.	.	TRBJ2-5	TRBV30	TGTGCCTGGAGTCGGTCAGGGGATCACCAAGAGACCCAGTACTTC	CAWSRSGDHQETQYF
.	.	TRBJ1-1	TRBV2	TGTGCCAGCGGGCCGATGAACACTGAAGCTTTCTTT	CASGPMNTEAFF
.	TRBD1	TRBJ2-5	TRBV27	TGTGCCAGCAGTTTTTCAGGGGGCCTGGAGACCCAGTACTTC	CASSFSGGLETQYF
.	.	TRBJ2-4	TRBV7-9	TGTGCCAGCAGCAGAAAAGGGGACGGGAAAAACATTCAGTACTTC	CASSRKGDGKNIQYF
.	.	TRBJ2-7	TRBV28	TGTGCCAGCAGTGTAAGCTACGAGCAGTACTTC	CASSVSYEQYF
.	TRBD2	TRBJ2-5	TRBV3-1	TGTGCCAGCAGCCATCCGTCGCTAGCGGGAATAGAGACCCAGTACTTC	CASSHPSLAGIETQYF
.	TRBD2	TRBJ2-1	TRBV3-1	TGTGCCAGCAGCCGAGCGGGAGGGGGCAATGAGCAGTTCTTC	CASSRAGGGNEQFF
.	.	TRBJ2-3	TRBV7-6	TGTGCCAGCAATCTAGGGACCACAGATACGCAGTATTTT	CASNLGTTDTQYF
.	TRBD1	TRBJ2-5	TRBV5-6	TGTGCCAGCGGACAGGGTCAATCAGAGACCCAGTACTTC	CASGQGQSETQYF
.	.	TRBJ2-3	TRBV23-1	TGCGCCAGCAGTCTCCCGGCAACTAGCACAGATACGCAGTATTTT	CASSLPATSTDTQYF
once	TRBD1	TRBJ1-4	TRBV10-2	TGCGCCAGCAGGGCCCTTGGACAGGGGGCAACTGAAAAACTGTTTTTT	CASRALGQGATEKLFF
.	.	TRBJ2-3	TRBV5-6	TGTGCCAGCAGCTTCTGGGTCAGTCAGGATACGCAGTATTTT	CASSFWVSQDTQYF
.	TRBD2	TRBJ2-1	TRBV2	TGTGCCAGCAGGGTCCTGCTAGCGGGATACAATGAGCAGTTCTTC	CASRVLLAGYNEQFF
.	TRBD1	TRBJ1-2	TRBV28	TGTGCCAGCCGTAGGGACAGGAGGGTTGGCTACACCTTC	CASRRDRRVGYTF
once	TRBD1	TRBJ2-3	TRBV7-9	TGTGCCAGCGACAGGGTCGGCACAGATACGCAGTATTTT	CASDRVGTDTQYF
.	.	TRBJ2-3	TRBV4-2	TGTGCCAGCAGCCAAGACCAGGGAACAGATACGCAGTATTTT	CASSQDQGTDTQYF
.	.	TRBJ2-3	TRBV5-4	TGTGCCAGCAGCTTGGCCGGGGGACTCTCAAGCACAGATACGCAGTATTTT	CASSLAGGLSSTDTQYF
.	.	TRBJ1-1	TRBV20-1	TGCAGTGCTAGTCGTGAAGCTTTCTTT	CSASREAFF
.	.	TRBJ1-2	TRBV5-6	TGTGCCAGCAGCTTGTCGATAGGGACGGCCGTTGACTATGGCTACACCTTC	CASSLSIGTAVDYGYTF
.	TRBD2	TRBJ2-5	TRBV5-1	TGCGCCAGCAGCCCCCGGGAGGTGCGGGGTGGAGAGACCCAGTACTTC	CASSPREVRGGETQYF
.	.	TRBJ2-7	TRBV7-8	TGTGCCAGCAGCCCCAATGCCATAAGGAGCGGGCTGCTCTCCTACGAGCAGTACTTC	CASSPNAIRSGLLSYEQYF
.	.	TRBJ1-4	TRBV3-1	TGTGCCAGCAGCCAAGGCCCTCTAGACGAAAAACTGTTTTTT	CASSQGPLDEKLFF